Shown below are 32 T cell receptor beta chains from a single sample sequenced in a study of control samples from healthy donors and cancer patients. Method: immunoSEQ multiplex PCR; TCRdb's copy keeps in-frame clones and lacks some. In the table there are hundreds of thousands of clones, 80% to 95% of which are singletons. The sample consisted of PBMCs. These receptors all stem from a middle-aged man with head and neck cancer.

The chain combines TRBV6-5 with TRBJ1-2; D ambiguous. This CDR3 is 13 amino acids long. From germline, CDR1 is MNHEY and CDR2 SVGAGI. V was cut by 4 bases and J by 9 bases, with 15 bases left in between. The CDR3 sequence: CASSSEDHRSYTF. CDR3 nucleotides: TGTGCCAGCAGTTCCGAAGACCACCGGAGCTACACCTTC.

The chain recombines TRBV6-1 with TRBJ2-1, with 13 bases fitting TRBD2. V was pared by 3 bases and J by 4 bases, with 6 bases of the junction left unmatched. This CDR3 is built from 17 residues. Per germline, CDR1 MNHNS and CDR2 SASEGT. DNA of the CDR3: TGTGCCAGCAGTGAGGAACCGGGACTAGCGGGATACAATGAGCAGTTCTTC. Its translation: CASSEEPGLAGYNEQFF.

The DNA for the CDR3 is TGTGCCAGCAGTTTCGTCGGGGTTCCGGTTGAAGCTTTCTTT. Amino acids: CASSFVGVPVEAFF. This chain links TRBV28 with TRBJ1-1; D not certain. The germline V and J ends were trimmed by 3 bases and 7 bases, with 15 bases remaining between them. Germline V gene data show CDR1 as MDHEN and CDR2 as SYDVKM. The CDR3 has 14 amino acids.

V gene TRBV2 combines with J gene TRBJ2-7; D gene ambiguous. Germline V lookup: CDR1 SNHLY, CDR2 FYNNEI. Trimming removed 6 bases at V and 0 bases at J, with 6 bases between. The CDR3 sequence is 12 residues long. The CDR3 DNA sequence: TGTGCCAGCAGGACACTCTCCTACGAGCAGTACTTC. Translated: CASRTLSYEQYF. The full variable domain, completed using reference TRBV2 and TRBJ2-7, is EPEVTQTPSHQVTQMGQEVILRCVPISNHLYFYWYRQILGQKVEFLVSFYNNEISEKSEIFDDQFSVERPDGSNFTLKIRSTKLEDSAMYFCASRTLSYEQYFGPGTRLTVT.

V usage is TRBV3-1 (or the pseudogene TRBV3-2) and J usage is TRBJ1-1; D is unclear. The CDR3 is 15 residues long. Germline CDR1 LGHDT, CDR2 YNNKEL (reference sequence). Trimming took 1 base from V and 6 from J, leaving 15 bases between them. DNA of the CDR3: TGTGCCAGCAGCCAAGCGTCGGTAGCTACACCTGAAGCTTTCTTT. This encodes CASSQASVATPEAFF.

The rearrangement links TRBV2 to TRBJ2-2, with a weak D call TRBD1 (5 bases). This CDR3 is built from 14 residues. Trimming removed 8 bases at V and 5 bases at J, with 15 bases between. Germline V gene data show CDR1 as SNHLY and CDR2 as FYNNEI. CDR3 in DNA: TGTGCCAGCCTCCAGATGGGGCGTACCGGGGAGCTGTTTTTT. It yields the protein CASLQMGRTGELFF.

The J gene is TRBJ1-5, the V gene TRBV30; a weak D match, TRBD1 (5 bases). The length of the CDR3 is 13 residues. The germline V gene has CDR1 GTSNPN and CDR2 SVGIG (reference sequence). Trimming removed 3 bases at V and 3 bases at J, with 9 bases between. CDR3 loop: CAWSRQPNQPQHF. DNA for the CDR3: TGTGCCTGGAGCCGACAGCCCAATCAGCCCCAGCATTTT.

The chain links TRBV20-1 to TRBJ2-5; 8 bases agree with TRBD2. Germline loops: CDR1 DFQATT, CDR2 SNEGSKA (reference sequence). The V and J ends lost 3 bases and 7 bases, in that order; junction bases with no gene match: 16. CDR3 length equals 16 residues. The CDR3 sequence is CSASDWEAGVGGTQYF. The CDR3 DNA reads as TGCAGTGCTAGTGATTGGGAAGCGGGAGTTGGAGGGACCCAGTACTTC.

The chain has TRBV7-2 and TRBJ1-4; a possible D gene is TRBD1 (6 bases). The CDR3 spans 15 residues. CDR1 and CDR2 from the germline V gene are SGHTA and FQGNSA. Between the trimmed V and J ends, which lost 5 bases and 5 bases, there was a span of 15 bases. The CDR3 region has the DNA TGTGCCAGCAGCCCAGTCCGGACAGTGAATGAAAAACTGTTTTTT. Protein product: CASSPVRTVNEKLFF.

This chain joins TRBV30 and TRBJ1-4; a weak D match, TRBD1 (6 bases). The germline V gene has CDR1 GTSNPN and CDR2 SVGIG (reference sequence). The length of the CDR3 is 16 residues. The ends were cut back, 5 bases at V and 0 bases at J, with 16 bases in the middle. The CDR3 DNA reads TGTGCCTGGCAAGACAGGAGCCTTGCAACTAATGAAAAACTGTTTTTT. It yields the protein CAWQDRSLATNEKLFF.

V gene TRBV15 combines with J gene TRBJ1-5; no definite D call. V lost 1 base, J lost 5 bases, and 9 bases lay in between. The CDR3 contains 14 residues. In germline, CDR1 is LNHNV, CDR2 YYDKDF (reference sequence). The CDR3, as DNA: TGTGCCACCAGCAGAGCCCGCGGCCATCAGCCCCAGCATTTT. Translated: CATSRARGHQPQHF.

CDR3 DNA: TGCAGTGCTAGTCTCCCCGGGAGGTTTTTAGATGAGCAGTTCTTC. Translation gives CSASLPGRFLDEQFF. This rearrangement joins TRBV20-1 to TRBJ2-1; TRBD2 aligns across 7 bases. After removal of 3 bases from V and 8 bases from J, the junction contained 13 bases not matched to a gene. Germline CDR1 is DFQATT and CDR2 is SNEGSKA (reference sequence). This CDR3 is built from 15 residues.

The chain couples TRBV25-1 to TRBJ1-2; D possibly corresponds to TRBD1 (5 bases). Germline V gives CDR1 MGHDK, CDR2 SYGVNS. The CDR3 has 14 amino acids. Between the trimmed V and J ends, which lost 6 bases and 7 bases, there was a span of 18 bases. In DNA, the CDR3 is TGTGCCAGCAGCCAAGGGGCCGGGGCGAGTGGCTACACCTTC. It specifies CASSQGAGASGYTF.

This rearrangement joins TRBV27 to TRBJ2-5, with D possibly TRBD2 on 5 matching bases. Germline V lookup: CDR1 MNHEY, CDR2 SMNVEV (reference sequence). The CDR3 is made up of 15 amino acids. Trimming shortened V by 5 bases and J by 2 bases, and 15 bases separated the two germline ends. DNA for the CDR3: TGTGCCAGCAGTCTCGGGAATCGGAGACAAGAGACCCAGTACTTC. It codes for CASSLGNRRQETQYF.

The chain has TRBV9 and TRBJ2-2; D remains ambiguous. Trimming left V 2 bases short and J 1 base short, with 9 bases between. CDR3 size: 15 residues. Germline values: CDR1 SGDLS, CDR2 YYNGEE. CDR3 bases: TGTGCCAGCAGCGTTGAGCCCAGGAACACCGGGGAGCTGTTTTTT. Translating it yields CASSVEPRNTGELFF.

This CDR3 is CASRPFGGADTEAFF. CDR3 coding DNA: TGTGCCAGCAGGCCCTTTGGGGGGGCCGACACTGAAGCTTTCTTT. This chain links TRBV27 with TRBJ1-1; D perhaps matches TRBD1 (6 bases). The CDR3 is 15 amino acids. Trimming stripped 6 bases from V and 3 bases from J, with 17 bases between. Looked up from germline, CDR1 is MNHEY and CDR2 is SMNVEV (reference sequence).

The gene calls are TRBV7-2 and TRBJ2-7, with a tentative D call TRBD1 (6 bases). V dropped 5 bases and J dropped 3 bases, with 14 bases sitting between them. The CDR3 loop spans 14 amino acids. In germline, CDR1 is SGHTA, CDR2 FQGNSA. The CDR3 nucleotides read TGTGCCAGCAGCCCCCGGGACACCTACTACGAGCAGTACTTC. It translates to CASSPRDTYYEQYF.

V usage is TRBV6-2 or TRBV6-3 and J usage is TRBJ1-2; TRBD1 might be the D (6 bases). This CDR3 spans 16 amino acids. The ends were cut back, 4 bases at V and 8 bases at J, with 23 bases in the middle. Germline assignment: CDR1 MNHEY and CDR2 SVGEGT. The CDR3 loop is CASSSPPYGGARGYTF. CDR3 sequence (DNA): TGTGCCAGCAGTTCCCCCCCTTATGGGGGCGCGAGGGGCTACACCTTC.

V usage is TRBV3-1 (or the pseudogene TRBV3-2) and J usage is TRBJ1-1; 10 bases are a match to TRBD1. CDR1 and CDR2 from the germline V gene are LGHDT and YNNKEL (reference sequence). The CDR3 has 17 amino acids. Unmatched junction bases numbered 10, after V lost 6 bases and J lost 0 bases. The CDR3 nucleotides are TGTGCCAGCAGACTACGGGACAGGGGCCGCATGAACACTGAAGCTTTCTTT. Its protein product is CASRLRDRGRMNTEAFF.

The chain joins TRBV11-3 to TRBJ2-3, with 10 bases fitting TRBD2. Germline lookup yields CDR1 SGHNT and CDR2 YENEEA. V lost 1 base and J lost 4; bases outside the gene matches: 8. The CDR3 sequence is 17 residues long. The CDR3 protein is CASSLGSGSGGADTQYF. The CDR3 bases are TGTGCCAGCAGCTTAGGTTCTGGGAGCGGGGGGGCAGATACGCAGTATTTT.

V usage is TRBV6-5 and J usage is TRBJ2-2, with TRBD2 matching 8 bases. V was clipped by 5 bases and J by 5 bases; unmatched bases: 7. CDR3 length: 15 amino acids. CDR1 and CDR2 from the germline V gene are MNHEY and SVGAGI. In DNA form, the CDR3 reads TGTGCCAGCAGTACGCCCGGGACTAGTACCGGGGAGCTGTTTTTT. Encoded protein: CASSTPGTSTGELFF.

This clone was observed a single time. The V gene is TRBV6-5, the J gene TRBJ1-1, with D tentatively TRBD1 (5 bases). Trimming shortened V by 2 bases and J by 8 bases, and 12 bases separated the two germline ends. The CDR3 has 13 residues. CDR1 is MNHEY, CDR2 SVGAGI, per germline. The CDR3 nucleotides are TGTGCCAGCAGTTACGCGATTGAGGGGGAAGCTTTCTTT. Translation gives CASSYAIEGEAFF.

This clone was picked up one time. The chain recombines TRBV28 with TRBJ2-7, with TRBD1 as a possible D gene (6 bases). The CDR3 covers 14 residues. Per the germline V gene, CDR1 is MDHEN and CDR2 is SYDVKM. V was clipped by 2 bases and J by 2 bases, with 10 bases between them. CDR3 in DNA: TGTGCCAGCAGTTTACGCCAGGGGCCCTACGAGCAGTACTTC. Translating it yields CASSLRQGPYEQYF.

The chain has TRBV27 and TRBJ2-7, with D unclear. Germline CDR1 MNHEY, CDR2 SMNVEV (reference sequence). V shed 4 bases and J shed 4 bases, with 17 bases lying between them. The CDR3 totals 15 residues. In DNA form, the CDR3 reads TGTGCCAGCAGTTCCGGTTGGGGAAGTGTGTACGAGCAGTACTTC. Amino acid sequence: CASSSGWGSVYEQYF.

This clone appeared a single time. The rearrangement joins TRBV2 to TRBJ1-2, with D perhaps matching TRBD1 (6 bases). The CDR3 contains 14 residues. V was trimmed by 4 bases and J by 2 bases, leaving 11 bases between them. CDR1 SNHLY and CDR2 FYNNEI come from the germline V gene. CDR3 coding DNA: TGTGCCAGCAGTGGCCCCAGGGGAAACTATGGCTACACCTTC. Its translation: CASSGPRGNYGYTF.

V is TRBV6-2 or TRBV6-3 and J is TRBJ1-5; maybe TRBD1 (6 bases). Trimming left V 5 bases short and J 7 bases short, with 12 bases between. CDR3 size: 13 residues. Germline assignment: CDR1 MNHEY and CDR2 SVGEGT. This chain's CDR3 is CASSPGAEQPQHF. The CDR3 DNA reads TGTGCCAGCAGTCCAGGGGCTGAACAGCCCCAGCATTTT.

CDR3 DNA: TGTGCCAGCAGGTTGACGGGGATGAACACTGAAGCTTTCTTT. Its protein product is CASRLTGMNTEAFF. This sequence joins TRBV5-8 and TRBJ1-1; D gene ambiguous. The CDR3 covers 14 residues. The V end lost 5 bases, the J end lost 0 bases, and 11 bases lay between the germline ends. The germline gives CDR1 SGHTS, CDR2 YDEGEE.

Comments on this clone: Other DNA sequences in this specimen translate into the identical CDR3. J is TRBJ2-3 and V is TRBV29-1, with D possibly being TRBD2 (5 bases). The V gene lost 7 bases and the J gene lost 0 bases, with 8 bases spanning the gap. Germline V lookup: CDR1 SQVTM, CDR2 ANQGSEA. This CDR3 has 12 amino acids. The CDR3 here is CSARTSTDTQYF. The CDR3 bases are TGCAGCGCTCGGACTAGCACAGATACGCAGTATTTT.

The DNA for the CDR3 is TGTGCCAGCTGCACCCGTGAGGGCGGTGGGAACACTGAAGCTTTCTTT. It encodes CASCTREGGGNTEAFF. The chain employs TRBV21-1 and TRBJ1-1. TRBV21-1 corresponds to a pseudogene. This CDR3 comprises 16 residues.

The V gene is TRBV7-2, the J gene TRBJ2-1, with 7 bases that match TRBD2. Trimming at V came to 1 base and at J to 8 bases, leaving 14 bases not matched to a gene. Germline lookup yields CDR1 SGHTA and CDR2 FQGNSA. The CDR3 spans 17 residues. The CDR3 sequence is CASSLGAGTNYLDEQFF. CDR3 nucleotides: TGTGCCAGCAGCTTAGGTGCCGGGACTAACTATTTAGATGAGCAGTTCTTC.

On this clone itself: Within the sample, other DNA sequences also encode this same CDR3. The rearrangement joins TRBV12-3 or TRBV12-4 to TRBJ2-3; no definite D call. The CDR3 runs to 13 residues. Trimming took off 1 base at V and 3 bases at J, with 5 bases between the two ends. CDR3 coding DNA: TGTGCCAGCAGTTTAGTAGGGACAGATACGCAGTATTTT. This encodes CASSLVGTDTQYF.

The genes are TRBV3-1 (or the pseudogene TRBV3-2) and TRBJ1-1; D gene unclear. CDR1 is LGHDT, CDR2 YNNKEL, per germline (reference sequence). Trimming took 2 bases from V and 0 from J, leaving 7 bases between them. This CDR3 spans 14 amino acids. The DNA for the CDR3 is TGTGCCAGCAGCCAATGGACGGTGAACACTGAAGCTTTCTTT. This sequence encodes CASSQWTVNTEAFF.